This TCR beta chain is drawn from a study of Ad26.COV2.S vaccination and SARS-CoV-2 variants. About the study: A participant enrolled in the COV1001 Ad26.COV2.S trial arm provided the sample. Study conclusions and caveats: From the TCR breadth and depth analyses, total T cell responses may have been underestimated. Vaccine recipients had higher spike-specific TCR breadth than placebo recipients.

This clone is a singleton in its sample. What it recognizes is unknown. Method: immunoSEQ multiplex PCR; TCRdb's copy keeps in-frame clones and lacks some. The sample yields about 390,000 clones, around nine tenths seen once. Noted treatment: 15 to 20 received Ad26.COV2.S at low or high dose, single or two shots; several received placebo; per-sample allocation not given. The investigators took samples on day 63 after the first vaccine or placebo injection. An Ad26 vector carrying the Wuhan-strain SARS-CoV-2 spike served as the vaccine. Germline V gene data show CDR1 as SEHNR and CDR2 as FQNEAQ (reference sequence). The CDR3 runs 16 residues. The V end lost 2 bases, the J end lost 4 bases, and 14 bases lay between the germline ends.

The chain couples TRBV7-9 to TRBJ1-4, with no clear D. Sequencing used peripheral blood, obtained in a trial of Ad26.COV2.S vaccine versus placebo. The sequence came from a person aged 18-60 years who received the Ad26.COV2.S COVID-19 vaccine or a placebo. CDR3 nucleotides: TGTGCCAGCAGCTTATCGGGAACCCCTTATAATGAAAAACTGTTTTTT. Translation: CASSLSGTPYNEKLFF.